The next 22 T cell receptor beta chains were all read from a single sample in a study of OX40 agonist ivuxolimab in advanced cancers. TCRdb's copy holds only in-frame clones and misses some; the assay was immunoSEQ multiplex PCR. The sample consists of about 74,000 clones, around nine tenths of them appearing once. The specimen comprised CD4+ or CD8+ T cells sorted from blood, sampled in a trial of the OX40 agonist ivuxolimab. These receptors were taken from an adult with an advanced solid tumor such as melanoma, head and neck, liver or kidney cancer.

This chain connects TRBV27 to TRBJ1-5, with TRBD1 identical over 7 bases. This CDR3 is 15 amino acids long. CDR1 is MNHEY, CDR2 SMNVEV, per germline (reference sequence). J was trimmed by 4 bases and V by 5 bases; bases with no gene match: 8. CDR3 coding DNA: TGTGCCAGCAGTGCCATCGGGACAGATAATCAGCCCCAGCATTTT. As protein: CASSAIGTDNQPQHF.

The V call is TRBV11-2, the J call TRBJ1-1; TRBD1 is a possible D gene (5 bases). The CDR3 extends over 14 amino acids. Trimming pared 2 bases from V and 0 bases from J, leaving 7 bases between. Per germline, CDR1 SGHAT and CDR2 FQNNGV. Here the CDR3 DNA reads TGTGCCAGCAGCTTACAGGGAGTGAACACTGAAGCTTTCTTT. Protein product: CASSLQGVNTEAFF.

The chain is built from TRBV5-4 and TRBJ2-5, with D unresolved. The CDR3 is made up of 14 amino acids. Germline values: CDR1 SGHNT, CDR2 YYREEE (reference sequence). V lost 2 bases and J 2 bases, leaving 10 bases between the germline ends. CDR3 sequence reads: CASSFVVGQETQYF. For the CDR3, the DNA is TGTGCCAGCAGCTTCGTAGTAGGGCAAGAGACCCAGTACTTC. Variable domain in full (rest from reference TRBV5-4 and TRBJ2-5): ETGVTQSPTHLIKTRGQQVTLRCSSQSGHNTVSWYQQALGQGPQFIFQYYREEENGRGNFPPRFSGLQFPNYSSELNVNALELDDSALYLCASSFVVGQETQYFGPGTRLLVL.

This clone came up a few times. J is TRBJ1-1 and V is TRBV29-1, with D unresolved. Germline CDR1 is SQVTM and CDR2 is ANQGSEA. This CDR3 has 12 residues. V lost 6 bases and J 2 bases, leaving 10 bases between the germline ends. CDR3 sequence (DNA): TGCAGCGTGGCCCTCAAAAACACTGAAGCTTTCTTT. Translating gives CSVALKNTEAFF.

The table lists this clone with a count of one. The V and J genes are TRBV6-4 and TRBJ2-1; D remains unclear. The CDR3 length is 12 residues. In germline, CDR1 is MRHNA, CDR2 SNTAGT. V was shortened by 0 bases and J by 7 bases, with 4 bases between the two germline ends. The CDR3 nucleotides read TGTGCCAGCAGTGACTCCCTAAATGAGCAGTTCTTC. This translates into CASSDSLNEQFF.

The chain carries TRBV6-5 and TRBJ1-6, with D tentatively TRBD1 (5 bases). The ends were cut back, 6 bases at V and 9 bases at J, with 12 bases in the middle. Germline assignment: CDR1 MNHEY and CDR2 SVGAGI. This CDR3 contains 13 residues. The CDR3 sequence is CASRSGGISPLHF. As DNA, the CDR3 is TGTGCCAGCAGGAGTGGGGGGATTTCACCCCTCCACTTT.

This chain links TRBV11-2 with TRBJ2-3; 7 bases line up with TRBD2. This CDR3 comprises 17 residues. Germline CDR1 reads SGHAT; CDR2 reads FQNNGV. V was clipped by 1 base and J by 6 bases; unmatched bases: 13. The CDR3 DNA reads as TGTGCCAGCAGCTTAGGGGTGAGGGGAGGGATAGGGGATACGCAGTATTTT. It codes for CASSLGVRGGIGDTQYF.

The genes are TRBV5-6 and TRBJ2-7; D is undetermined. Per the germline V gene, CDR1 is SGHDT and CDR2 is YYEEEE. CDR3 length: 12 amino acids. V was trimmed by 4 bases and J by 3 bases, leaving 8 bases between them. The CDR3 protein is CASSTNVYEQYF. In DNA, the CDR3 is TGTGCCAGCAGCACGAATGTCTACGAGCAGTACTTC.

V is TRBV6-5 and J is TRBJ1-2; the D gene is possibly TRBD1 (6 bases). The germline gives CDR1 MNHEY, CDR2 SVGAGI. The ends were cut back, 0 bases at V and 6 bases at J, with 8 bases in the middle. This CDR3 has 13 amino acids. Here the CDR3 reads CASSYSAGDGYTF. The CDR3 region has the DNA TGTGCCAGCAGTTACTCGGCAGGGGATGGCTACACCTTC.

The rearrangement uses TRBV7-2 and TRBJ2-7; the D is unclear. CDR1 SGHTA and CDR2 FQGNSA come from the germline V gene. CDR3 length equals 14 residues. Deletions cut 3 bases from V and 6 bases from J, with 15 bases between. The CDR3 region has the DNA TGTGCCAGCAGCTTCTCCCCCGGTGCCCTCGAGCAGTACTTC. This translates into CASSFSPGALEQYF.

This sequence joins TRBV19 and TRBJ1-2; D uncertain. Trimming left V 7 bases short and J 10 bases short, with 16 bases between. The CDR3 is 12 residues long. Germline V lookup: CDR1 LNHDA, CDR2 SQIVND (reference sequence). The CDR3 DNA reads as TGTGCCAGTAACACACGAGCTGGGGACTACACCTTC. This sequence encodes CASNTRAGDYTF.

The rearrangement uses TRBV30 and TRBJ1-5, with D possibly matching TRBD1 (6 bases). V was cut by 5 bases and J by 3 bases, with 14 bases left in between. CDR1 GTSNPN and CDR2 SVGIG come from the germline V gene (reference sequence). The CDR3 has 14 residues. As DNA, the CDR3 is TGTGCCTGGTCGCTGGGACAAAACAATCAGCCCCAGCATTTT. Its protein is CAWSLGQNNQPQHF.

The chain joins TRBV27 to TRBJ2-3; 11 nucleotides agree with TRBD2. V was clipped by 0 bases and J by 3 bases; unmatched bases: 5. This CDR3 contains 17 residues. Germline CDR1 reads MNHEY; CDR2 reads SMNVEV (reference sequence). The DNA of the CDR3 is TGTGCCAGCAGTTTATCGATAGCGGGAGGGTCGACAGATACGCAGTATTTT. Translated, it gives CASSLSIAGGSTDTQYF.

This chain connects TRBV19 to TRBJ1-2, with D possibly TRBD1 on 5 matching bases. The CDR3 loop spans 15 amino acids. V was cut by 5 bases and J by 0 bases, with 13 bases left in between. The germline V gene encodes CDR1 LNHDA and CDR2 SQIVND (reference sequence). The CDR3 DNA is TGTGCCAGTAGTCCTCGACAGAGAGCTAACTATGGCTACACCTTC. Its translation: CASSPRQRANYGYTF. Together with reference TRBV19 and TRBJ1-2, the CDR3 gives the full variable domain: DGGITQSPKYLFRKEGQNVTLSCEQNLNHDAMYWYRQDPGQGLRLIYYSQIVNDFQKGDIAEGYSVSREKKESFPLTVTSAQKNPTAFYLCASSPRQRANYGYTFGSGTRLTVV.

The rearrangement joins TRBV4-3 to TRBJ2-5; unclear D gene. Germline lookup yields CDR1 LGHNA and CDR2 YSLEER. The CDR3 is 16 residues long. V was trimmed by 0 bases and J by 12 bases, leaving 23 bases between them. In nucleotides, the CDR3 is TGCGCCAGCAGCCAAGATTCCAAGAGGATTCAAGCGATCGAGTACTTC. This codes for CASSQDSKRIQAIEYF.

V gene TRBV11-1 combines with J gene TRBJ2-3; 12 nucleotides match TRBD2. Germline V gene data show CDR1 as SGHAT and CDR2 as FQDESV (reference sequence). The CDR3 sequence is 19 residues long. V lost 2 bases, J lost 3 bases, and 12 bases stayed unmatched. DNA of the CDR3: TGTGCCAGCAGCTTAACCCCTAGCGGGAGGGCCCGGGGAACAGATACGCAGTATTTT. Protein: CASSLTPSGRARGTDTQYF.

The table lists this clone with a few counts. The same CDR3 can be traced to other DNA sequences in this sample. CDR3 loop: CASSQGSEQYF. In DNA form, the CDR3 reads TGTGCCAGCAGCCAGGGTAGCGAGCAGTACTTC. The chain combines TRBV4-2 with TRBJ2-7; D is uncertain. This CDR3 region has 11 residues. V lost 3 bases, J lost 6 bases, and 6 bases lay in between. CDR1 is LGHNA, CDR2 YNFKEQ, per germline.

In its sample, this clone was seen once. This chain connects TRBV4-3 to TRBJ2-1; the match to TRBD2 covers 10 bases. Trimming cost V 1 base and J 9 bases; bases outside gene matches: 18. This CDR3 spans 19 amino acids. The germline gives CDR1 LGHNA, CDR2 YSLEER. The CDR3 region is CASSQARLAGGSLGPEQFF. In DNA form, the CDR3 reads TGCGCCAGCAGCCAAGCTCGACTAGCGGGTGGGTCTCTGGGTCCTGAGCAGTTCTTC.

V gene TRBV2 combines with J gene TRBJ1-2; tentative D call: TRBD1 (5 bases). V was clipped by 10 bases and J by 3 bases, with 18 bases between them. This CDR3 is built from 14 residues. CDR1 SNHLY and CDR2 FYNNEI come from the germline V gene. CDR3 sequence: CATQGPPVDYGYTF. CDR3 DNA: TGTGCCACCCAGGGTCCCCCTGTCGACTATGGCTACACCTTC.

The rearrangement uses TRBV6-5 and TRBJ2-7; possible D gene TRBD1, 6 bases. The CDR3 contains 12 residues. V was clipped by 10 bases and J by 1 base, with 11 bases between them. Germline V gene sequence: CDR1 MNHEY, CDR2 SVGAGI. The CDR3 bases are TGTGCCACCCGGGACAATTCCTACGAGCAGTACTTC. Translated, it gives CATRDNSYEQYF.

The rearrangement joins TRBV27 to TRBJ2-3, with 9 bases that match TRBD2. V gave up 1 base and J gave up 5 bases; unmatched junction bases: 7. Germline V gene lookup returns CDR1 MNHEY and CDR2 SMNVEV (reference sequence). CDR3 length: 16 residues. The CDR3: CASSLLAGEVQDTQYF. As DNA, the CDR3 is TGTGCCAGCAGTTTATTAGCGGGAGAAGTCCAAGATACGCAGTATTTT.

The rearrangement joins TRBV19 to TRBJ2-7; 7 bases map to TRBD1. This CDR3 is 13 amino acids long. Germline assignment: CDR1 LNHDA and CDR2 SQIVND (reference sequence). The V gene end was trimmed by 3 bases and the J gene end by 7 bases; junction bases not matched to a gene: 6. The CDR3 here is CASSMNRGVEQYF. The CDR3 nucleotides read TGTGCCAGTAGTATGAACAGGGGAGTGGAGCAGTACTTC.